The present T cell receptor beta chain was sequenced within a study of T cells in Graves' hyperthyroidism and ophthalmopathy. V was trimmed by 5 bases and J by 1 base, leaving 11 bases between them. CDR3 length: 14 amino acids. Germline V gene sequence: CDR1 MNHNS, CDR2 SASEGT. The CDR3 regions of TCR beta were amplified from RNA transcripts. TCR CDR3 regions were first amplified by RT-PCR with HTBI primers. Each CDR3 protein gets one entry after TCRdb re-called the multiplex PCR reads with MiXCR. The sample lists a few hundred thousand distinct CDR3 sequences; approximately 15% were seen once. Regarding the study as a whole: Most thyroid-expanded clonotypes above 0.001 were also found in blood.

This clonotype was seen repeatedly, ten times or more. Its antigen is not known. The receptor was derived from a woman aged 25 to 39 with Graves' hyperthyroidism. The source material was blood. The chain links TRBV6-1 to TRBJ1-1; D remains unclear. The CDR3 spells CASSYVSGNTEAFF. The CDR3 DNA reads TGTGCCAGCAGTTATGTGTCCGGGAACACTGAAGCTTTCTTT.